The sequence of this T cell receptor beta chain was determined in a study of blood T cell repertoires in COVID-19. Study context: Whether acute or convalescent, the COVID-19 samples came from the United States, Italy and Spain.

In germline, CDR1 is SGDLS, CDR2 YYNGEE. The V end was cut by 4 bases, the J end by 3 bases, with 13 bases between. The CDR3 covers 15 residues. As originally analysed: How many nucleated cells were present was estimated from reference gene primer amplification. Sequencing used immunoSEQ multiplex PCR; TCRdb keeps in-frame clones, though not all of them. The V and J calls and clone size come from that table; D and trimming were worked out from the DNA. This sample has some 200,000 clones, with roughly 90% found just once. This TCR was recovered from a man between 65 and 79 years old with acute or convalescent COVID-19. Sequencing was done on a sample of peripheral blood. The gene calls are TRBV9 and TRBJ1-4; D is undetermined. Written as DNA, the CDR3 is TGTGCCAGCAGCCCAGGATCGATGGCTAATGAAAAACTGTTTTTT. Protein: CASSPGSMANEKLFF.